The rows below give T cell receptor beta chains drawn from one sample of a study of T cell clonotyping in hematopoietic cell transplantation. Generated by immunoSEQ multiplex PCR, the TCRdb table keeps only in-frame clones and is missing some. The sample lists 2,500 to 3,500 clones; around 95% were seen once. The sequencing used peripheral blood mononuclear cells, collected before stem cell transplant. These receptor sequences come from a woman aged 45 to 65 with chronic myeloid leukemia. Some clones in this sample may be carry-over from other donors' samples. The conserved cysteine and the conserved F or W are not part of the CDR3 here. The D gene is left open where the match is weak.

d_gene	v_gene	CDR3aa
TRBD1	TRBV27	ASSSRQGRNTGELF
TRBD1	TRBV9	ASSPKTGGTEAF
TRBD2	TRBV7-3	ASSPSGRGETQY
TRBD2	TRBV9	ASSSTSGRAFEQF
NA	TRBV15	ATSRVRQGSSYEQY
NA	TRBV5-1	ASSLVTDTQY
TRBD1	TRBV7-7	ASSLTDRGRLSQPQH
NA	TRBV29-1	SVTRTNTEAF
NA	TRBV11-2	ASNPSRLIFGAF
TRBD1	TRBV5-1	ASSSGGSDTGELF
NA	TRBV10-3	AISEWQGGNYGYT
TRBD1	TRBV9	ASSVGGQLNTEAF
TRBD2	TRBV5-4	ASSLVSGVREGTDTQY
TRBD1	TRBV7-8	ASSLGGAGGGNEQF
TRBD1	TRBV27	ASSTRGRTDTQY
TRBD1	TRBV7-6	ASSGPGQGYEQY
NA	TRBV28	ASSPLIYQPQH
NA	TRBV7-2	ASSFSGTPPVLT
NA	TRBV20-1	STDRGGYT
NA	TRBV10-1	ASSEGPVLAVHEQY
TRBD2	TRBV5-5	ASSLAGAGGPSSYNEQF
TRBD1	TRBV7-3	ASSWGTANSPLH
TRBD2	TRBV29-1	SVGRLAVGTDTQY
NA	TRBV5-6	ASSSTHGWLF
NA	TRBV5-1	ASRSSGLPGANVLT
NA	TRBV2	AGVGGSSYEQY
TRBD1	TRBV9	ASAIGQGWNQPQH
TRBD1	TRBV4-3	ASSQVFGQGALSSYEQY
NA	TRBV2	ASSEPGASSYNEQF
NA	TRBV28	ASSSPGVNYEQY
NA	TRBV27	ASSGPLNTEAF
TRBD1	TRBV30	AWGRGLAEQY
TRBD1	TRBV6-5	ASSRDREHGAF
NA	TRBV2	ASSGGPGRPNTGELF
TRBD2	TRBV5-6	ASCSGLSSYEQY
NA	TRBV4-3	ASSQTANYGYT
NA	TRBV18	ASSPDPYGYT
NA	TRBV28	ASALGRGKVGKANYGYT
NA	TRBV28	ASSLPGAHEQY
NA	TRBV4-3	ASSQDGAAGNTIY
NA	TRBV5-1	ASSTGTTPNEKLF
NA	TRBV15	ATSRDRRNQPQH
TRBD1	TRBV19	ASSRGQGTSNTEAF
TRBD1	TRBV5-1	ASSHDEAGTGVNYGYT